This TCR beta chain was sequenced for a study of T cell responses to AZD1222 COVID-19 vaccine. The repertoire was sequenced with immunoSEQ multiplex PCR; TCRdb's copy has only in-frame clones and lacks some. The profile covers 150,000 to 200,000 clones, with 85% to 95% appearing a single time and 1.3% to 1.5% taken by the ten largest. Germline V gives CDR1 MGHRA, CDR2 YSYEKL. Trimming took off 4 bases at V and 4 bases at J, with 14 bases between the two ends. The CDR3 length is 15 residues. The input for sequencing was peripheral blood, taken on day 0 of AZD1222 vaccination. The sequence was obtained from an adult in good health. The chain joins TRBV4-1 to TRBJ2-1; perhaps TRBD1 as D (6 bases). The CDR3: CASSRRQDGYNEQFF. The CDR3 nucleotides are TGCGCCAGCAGCCGAAGACAGGATGGGTACAATGAGCAGTTCTTC.